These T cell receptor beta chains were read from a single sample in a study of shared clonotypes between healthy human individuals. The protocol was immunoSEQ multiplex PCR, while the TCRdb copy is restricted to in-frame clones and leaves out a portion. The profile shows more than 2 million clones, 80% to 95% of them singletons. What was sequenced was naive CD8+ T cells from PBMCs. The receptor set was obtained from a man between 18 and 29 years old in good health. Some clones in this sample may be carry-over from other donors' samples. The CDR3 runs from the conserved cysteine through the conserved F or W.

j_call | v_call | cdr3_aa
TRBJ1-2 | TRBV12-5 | CASGLDRESFYGYTF
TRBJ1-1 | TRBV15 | CATSRDGVGTEAFF
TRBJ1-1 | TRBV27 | CATQRQYIPEAFF
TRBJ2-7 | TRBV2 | CASSEALPSYEQYF
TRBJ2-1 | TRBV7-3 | CASSLNLAEARVYNEQFF
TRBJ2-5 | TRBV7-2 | CASSLGRRAQETQYF
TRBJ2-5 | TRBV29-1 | CSAQTGTAETQYF
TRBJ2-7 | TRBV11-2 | CASREKGHEQYF
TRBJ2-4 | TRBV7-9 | CASSLPHRDGKQNIQYF
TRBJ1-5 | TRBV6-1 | CASSGNRAWDQPQHF
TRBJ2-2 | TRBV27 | CASRPSVGSGELFF
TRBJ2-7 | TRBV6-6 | CASSSFTGTHNYEQYF
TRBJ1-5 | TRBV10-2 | CASSQGRGGPQHF
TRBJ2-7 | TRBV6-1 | CASRLPHEQYF
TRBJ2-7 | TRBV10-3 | CAISEAPPGQAYEQYF
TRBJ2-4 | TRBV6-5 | CASSPLGAKNIQYF
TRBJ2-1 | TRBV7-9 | CASSSIAGPTYNEQFF
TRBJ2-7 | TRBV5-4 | CASSHGQGPSYEQYF
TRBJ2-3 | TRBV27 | CASRRQGALLDTQYF
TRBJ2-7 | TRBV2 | CASSESVGLVDEQYF
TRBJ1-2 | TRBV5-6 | CASSLAKKGEDTF
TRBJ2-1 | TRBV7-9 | CASSLPLSTGKFF
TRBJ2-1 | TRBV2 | CASLPTDRGRQFF
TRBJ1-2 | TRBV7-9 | CASSLALGTASSYGYTF
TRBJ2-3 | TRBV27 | CASRMVGTSRTDTQYF
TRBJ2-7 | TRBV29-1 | CSVGDRSSYEQYF
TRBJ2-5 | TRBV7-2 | CASGRGLYQETQYF
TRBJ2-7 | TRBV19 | CASSPLGTTLPYEQYF
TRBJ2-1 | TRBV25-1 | CASSGPRDEQFF
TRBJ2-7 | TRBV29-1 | CSVAGGEDYEQYF
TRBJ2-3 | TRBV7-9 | CASQGPTDTQYF
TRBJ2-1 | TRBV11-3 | CASSLEGTSGHSYNEQFF